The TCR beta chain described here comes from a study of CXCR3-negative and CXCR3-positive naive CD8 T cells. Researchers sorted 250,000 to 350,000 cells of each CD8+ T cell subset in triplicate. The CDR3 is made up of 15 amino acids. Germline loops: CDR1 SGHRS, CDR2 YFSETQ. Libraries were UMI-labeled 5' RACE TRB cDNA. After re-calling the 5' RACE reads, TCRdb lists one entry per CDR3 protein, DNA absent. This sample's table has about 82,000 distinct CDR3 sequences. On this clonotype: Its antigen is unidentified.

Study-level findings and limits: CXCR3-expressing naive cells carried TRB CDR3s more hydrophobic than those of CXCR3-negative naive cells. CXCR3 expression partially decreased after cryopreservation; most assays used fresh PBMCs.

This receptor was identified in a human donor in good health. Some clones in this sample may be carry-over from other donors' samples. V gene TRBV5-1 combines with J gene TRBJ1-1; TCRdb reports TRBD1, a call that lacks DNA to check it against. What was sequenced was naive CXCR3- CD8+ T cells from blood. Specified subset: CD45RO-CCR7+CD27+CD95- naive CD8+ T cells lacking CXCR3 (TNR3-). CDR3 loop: CASSRGQGARTEAFF.